What follows describes a single T cell receptor beta chain. These data come from a study of OX40 agonist ivuxolimab in advanced cancers. CDR1 and CDR2 (germline): KGHSH, LQKENI. The CDR3 runs 14 residues. Trimming removed 0 bases from V and 2 bases from J, with 8 bases in between. The method was immunoSEQ multiplex PCR; TCRdb's version includes in-frame clones alone and lacks a portion of them. The sample includes 55,000 to 80,000 clones, around 83% of them seen just once. This sample comprised CD4+ or CD8+ T cells sorted from blood, obtained in a trial of the OX40 agonist ivuxolimab. The receptor was isolated from an adult with an advanced solid tumor such as melanoma, head and neck, liver or kidney cancer. The V and J genes are TRBV18 and TRBJ2-7; possible D gene TRBD1, 5 bases. The CDR3 DNA is TGTGCCAGCTCACCACCAGGGGCCCCCTACGAGCAGTACTTC. Amino acid sequence: CASSPPGAPYEQYF.